The 5 T cell receptor beta chains listed next were all sequenced from one sample in a study. TCRdb reprocessed the 5' RACE reads via MiXCR and lists one record per CDR3 protein. The top ten clones hold under 5.5% of a sample with almost 9,000 distinct CDR3 sequences, about 30% of them seen once. Sequencing was performed on naive CD4+ T cells sorted from a lymph node. Subset indicated: naive CD4+ T cells, CD4+CD45RA+CD25-. The source of these receptors is a female donor with breast cancer.

In its sample, this clonotype ranks as medium-sized. The chain recombines TRBV6-5 with TRBJ1-2; the D is unclear. The germline V and J ends were trimmed by 2 bases and 0 bases, with 10 bases remaining between them. Per the germline V gene, CDR1 is MNHEY and CDR2 is SVGAGI. This CDR3 region has 15 residues. The CDR3 is CASSYGPSPNYGYTF. The DNA of the CDR3 is TGTGCCAGCAGTTACGGTCCGTCCCCTAACTATGGCTACACCTTC.

As for this clonotype: One base away lies a much larger clone, so this may be a sequencing read error. The rearrangement uses TRBV12-3 or TRBV12-4 and TRBJ1-2, with D unclear. Trimming shortened V by 6 bases and J by 4 bases, and 9 bases separated the two germline ends. This CDR3 contains 12 residues. CDR3 region: CASRSRGYGYTF. The CDR3, as DNA: TGTGCCAGCAGATCCAGAGGCTATGGCTACACCTTC.

The chain combines TRBV5-8 with TRBJ1-1, with D possibly matching TRBD1 (6 bases). The length of the CDR3 is 17 residues. V lost 4 bases and J 1 base, leaving 20 bases between the germline ends. Germline assignment: CDR1 SGHTS and CDR2 YDEGEE. The CDR3 loop reads CASSPYQTGFENTEAFF. The CDR3 DNA reads as TGTGCCAGCAGCCCGTACCAGACAGGATTCGAGAACACTGAAGCTTTCTTT.

This clonotype was counted at least ten times. CDR3 DNA: TGTGCCAGCAGCTTAGGGGGACGGTACACCGGGGAGCTGTTTTTT. Its protein product is CASSLGGRYTGELFF. The chain has TRBV7-3 and TRBJ2-2, with D perhaps TRBD1 or TRBD2 (5 bases each). The CDR3 loop spans 15 amino acids. Germline V gives CDR1 SGHTA, CDR2 FQGTGA. Trimming removed 2 bases at V and 3 bases at J, with 10 bases between. Filled out from reference TRBV7-3 and TRBJ2-2, the complete variable domain reads GAGVSQTPSNKVTEKGKYVELRCDPISGHTALYWYRQSLGQGPEFLIYFQGTGAADDSGLPNDRFFAVRPEGSVSTLKIQRTERGDSAVYLCASSLGGRYTGELFFGEGSRLTVL.

Judged by abundance, this clonotype is medium-sized. V and J are TRBV20-1 and TRBJ2-7; 7 bases agree with TRBD2. There are 12 residues in the CDR3. CDR1 and CDR2 (germline): DFQATT, SNEGSKA (reference sequence). The J segment lost 6 bases and the V segment lost 5 bases, leaving 7 bases of the junction unmatched. In DNA form, the CDR3 reads TGCAGTGCTTGGACTAGTCCATCCGAGCAGTACTTC. It translates to CSAWTSPSEQYF.